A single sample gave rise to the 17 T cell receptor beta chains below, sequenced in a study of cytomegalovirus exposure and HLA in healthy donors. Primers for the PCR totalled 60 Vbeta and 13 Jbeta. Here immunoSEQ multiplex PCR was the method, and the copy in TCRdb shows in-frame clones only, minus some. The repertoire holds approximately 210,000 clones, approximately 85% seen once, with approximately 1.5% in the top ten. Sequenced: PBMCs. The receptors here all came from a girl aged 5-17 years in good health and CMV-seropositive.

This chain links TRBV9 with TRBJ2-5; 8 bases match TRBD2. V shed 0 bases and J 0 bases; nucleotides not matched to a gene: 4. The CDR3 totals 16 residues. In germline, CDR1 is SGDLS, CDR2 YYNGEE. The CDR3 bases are TGTGCCAGCAGCGTAGGGGGGCGGGGGGACCAAGAGACCCAGTACTTC. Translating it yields CASSVGGRGDQETQYF.

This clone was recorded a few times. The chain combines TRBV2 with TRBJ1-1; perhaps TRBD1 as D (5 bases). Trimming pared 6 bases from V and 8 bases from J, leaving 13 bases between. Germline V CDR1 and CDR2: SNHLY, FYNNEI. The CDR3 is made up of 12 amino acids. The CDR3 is CASRGPGREAFF. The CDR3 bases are TGTGCCAGCAGGGGGCCCGGCAGGGAAGCTTTCTTT. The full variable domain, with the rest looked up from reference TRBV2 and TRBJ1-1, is EPEVTQTPSHQVTQMGQEVILRCVPISNHLYFYWYRQILGQKVEFLVSFYNNEISEKSEIFDDQFSVERPDGSNFTLKIRSTKLEDSAMYFCASRGPGREAFFGQGTRLTVV.

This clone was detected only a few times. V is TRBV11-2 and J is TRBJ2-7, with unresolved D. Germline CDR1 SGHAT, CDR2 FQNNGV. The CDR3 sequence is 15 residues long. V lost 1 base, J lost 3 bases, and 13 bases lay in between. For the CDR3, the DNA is TGTGCCAGCAGCTTAGTAGGCTTAGCCAGCTACGAGCAGTACTTC. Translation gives CASSLVGLASYEQYF.

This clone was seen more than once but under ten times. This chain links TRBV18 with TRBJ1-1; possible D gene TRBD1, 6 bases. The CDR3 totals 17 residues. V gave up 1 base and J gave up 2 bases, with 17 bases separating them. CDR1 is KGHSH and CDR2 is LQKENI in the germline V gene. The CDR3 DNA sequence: TGTGCCAGCTCACCACGGATGGGGGCGAGTGGCAACACTGAAGCTTTCTTT. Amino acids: CASSPRMGASGNTEAFF.

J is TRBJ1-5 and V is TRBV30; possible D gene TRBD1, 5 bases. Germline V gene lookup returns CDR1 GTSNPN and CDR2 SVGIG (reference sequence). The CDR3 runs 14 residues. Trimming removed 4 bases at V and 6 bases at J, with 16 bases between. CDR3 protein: CAWTLGGTGQPQHF. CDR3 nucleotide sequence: TGTGCCTGGACCTTGGGGGGAACGGGTCAGCCCCAGCATTTT. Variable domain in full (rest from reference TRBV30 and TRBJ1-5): SQTIHQWPATLVQPVGSPLSLECTVEGTSNPNLYWYRQAAGRGLQLLFYSVGIGQISSEVPQNLSASRPQDRQFILSSKKLLLSDSGFYLCAWTLGGTGQPQHFGDGTRLSIL.

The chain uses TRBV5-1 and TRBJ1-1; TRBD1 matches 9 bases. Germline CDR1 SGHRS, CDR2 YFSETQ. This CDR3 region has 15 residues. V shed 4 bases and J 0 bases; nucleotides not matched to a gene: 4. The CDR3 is CASSPGQGMNTEAFF. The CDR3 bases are TGCGCCAGCAGCCCGGGACAGGGCATGAACACTGAAGCTTTCTTT.

In DNA form, the CDR3 reads TGTGCCAGCAGCTATCCACAGATCACTGAAGCTTTCTTT. Its translation is CASSYPQITEAFF. V usage is TRBV7-9 and J usage is TRBJ1-1; no clear D. V was cut by 4 bases and J by 4 bases, with 10 bases left in between. In germline, CDR1 is SEHNR, CDR2 FQNEAQ (reference sequence). The CDR3 is 13 residues long. Using reference TRBV7-9 and TRBJ1-1 for the parts outside the CDR3, the full variable domain is DTGVSQNPRHKITKRGQNVTFRCDPISEHNRLYWYRQTLGQGPEFLTYFQNEAQLEKSRLLSDRFSAERPKGSFSTLEIQRTEQGDSAMYLCASSYPQITEAFFGQGTRLTVV.

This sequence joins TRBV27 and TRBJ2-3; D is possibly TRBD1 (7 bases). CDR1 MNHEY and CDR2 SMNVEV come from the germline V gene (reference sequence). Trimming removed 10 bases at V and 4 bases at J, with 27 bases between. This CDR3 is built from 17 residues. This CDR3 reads CATLEWSSGGSSDTQYF. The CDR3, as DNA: TGTGCCACCCTCGAATGGAGTTCAGGGGGGAGTTCAGATACGCAGTATTTT.

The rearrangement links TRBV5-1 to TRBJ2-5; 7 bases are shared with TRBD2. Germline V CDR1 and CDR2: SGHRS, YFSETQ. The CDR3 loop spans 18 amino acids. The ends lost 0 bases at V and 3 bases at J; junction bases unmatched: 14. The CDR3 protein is CASSLGVMAGDGEETQYF. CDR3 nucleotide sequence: TGCGCCAGCAGCTTGGGAGTTATGGCGGGGGACGGGGAAGAGACCCAGTACTTC.

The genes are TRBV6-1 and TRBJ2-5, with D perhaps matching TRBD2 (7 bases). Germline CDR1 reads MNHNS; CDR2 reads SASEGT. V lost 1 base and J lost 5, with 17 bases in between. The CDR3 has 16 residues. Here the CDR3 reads CASSEDLGGGRETQYF. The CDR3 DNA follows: TGTGCCAGCAGTGAAGATTTGGGGGGGGGCCGGGAGACCCAGTACTTC.

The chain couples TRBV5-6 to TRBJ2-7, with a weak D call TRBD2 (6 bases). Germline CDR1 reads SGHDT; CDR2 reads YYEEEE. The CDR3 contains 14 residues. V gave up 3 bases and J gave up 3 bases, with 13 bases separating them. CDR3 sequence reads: CASSYGGSRYEQYF. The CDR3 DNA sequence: TGTGCCAGCAGCTACGGGGGTTCTCGCTACGAGCAGTACTTC.

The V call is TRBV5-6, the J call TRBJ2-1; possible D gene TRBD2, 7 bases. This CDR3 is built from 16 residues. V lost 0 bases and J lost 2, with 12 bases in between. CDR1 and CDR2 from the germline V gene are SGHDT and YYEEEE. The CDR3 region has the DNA TGTGCCAGCAGCTTGGGAGGGGGGGCCCCCTACAATGAGCAGTTCTTC. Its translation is CASSLGGGAPYNEQFF.

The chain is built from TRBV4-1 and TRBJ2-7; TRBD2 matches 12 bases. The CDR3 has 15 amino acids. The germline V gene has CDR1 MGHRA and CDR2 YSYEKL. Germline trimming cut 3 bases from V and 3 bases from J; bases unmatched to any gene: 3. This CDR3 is CASSQRLAGVYEQYF. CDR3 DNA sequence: TGCGCCAGCAGCCAGAGACTAGCGGGGGTCTACGAGCAGTACTTC.

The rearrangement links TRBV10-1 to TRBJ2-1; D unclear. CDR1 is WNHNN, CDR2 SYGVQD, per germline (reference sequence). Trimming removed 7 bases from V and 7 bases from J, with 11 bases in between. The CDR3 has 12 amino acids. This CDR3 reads CASKFLRNEQFF. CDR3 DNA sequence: TGCGCCAGCAAGTTCCTGAGGAATGAGCAGTTCTTC.

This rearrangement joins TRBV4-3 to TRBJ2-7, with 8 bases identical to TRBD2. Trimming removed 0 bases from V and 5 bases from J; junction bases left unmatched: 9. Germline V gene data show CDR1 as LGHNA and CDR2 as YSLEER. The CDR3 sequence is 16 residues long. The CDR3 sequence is CASSQERASGPDEQYF. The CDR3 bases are TGCGCCAGCAGCCAAGAAAGGGCTAGCGGGCCGGACGAGCAGTACTTC.

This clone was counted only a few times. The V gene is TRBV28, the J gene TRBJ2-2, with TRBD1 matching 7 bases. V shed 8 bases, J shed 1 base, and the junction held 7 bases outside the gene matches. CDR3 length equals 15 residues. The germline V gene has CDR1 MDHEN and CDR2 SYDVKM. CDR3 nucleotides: TGTGCCAGCCTCCCAGGGGGTTTGAACACCGGGGAGCTGTTTTTT. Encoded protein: CASLPGGLNTGELFF.

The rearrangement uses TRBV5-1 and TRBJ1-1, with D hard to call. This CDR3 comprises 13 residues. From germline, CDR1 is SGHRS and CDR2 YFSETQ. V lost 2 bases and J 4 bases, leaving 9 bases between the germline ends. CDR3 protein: CASSFAGSTEAFF. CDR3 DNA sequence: TGCGCCAGCAGCTTTGCTGGCAGCACTGAAGCTTTCTTT.